The 8 T cell receptor beta chains in this list originate from one sample, sequenced in a study of T cell changes during pregnancy in multiple sclerosis. Here immunoSEQ multiplex PCR was the method, and the copy in TCRdb shows in-frame clones only, minus some. The sample gives 75,000 to 95,000 clones, roughly 92% of which show up once; 2% to 2.5% is in the top ten. Specimen: peripheral blood, collected after pregnancy. The receptors here all came from a female donor with multiple sclerosis, enrolled in a pregnancy study.

The V and J genes are TRBV6-4 and TRBJ2-7, with D perhaps TRBD2 (5 bases). CDR3 length equals 14 residues. V lost 6 bases and J lost 3, with 15 bases in between. The germline gives CDR1 MRHNA, CDR2 SNTAGT. The CDR3 DNA sequence: TGTGCCAGCAGCCCCACTGGACTGCTCTACGAGCAGTACTTC. It codes for CASSPTGLLYEQYF.

The V call is TRBV4-2, the J call TRBJ2-2, with 8 bases identical to TRBD2. The CDR3 length is 16 residues. V was pared by 1 base and J by 7 bases, with 8 bases of the junction left unmatched. Germline lookup yields CDR1 LGHNA and CDR2 YNFKEQ. In DNA, the CDR3 is TGTGCCAGCAGCCAAGGCCGGGGGGGCTTTAACGGGGAGCTGTTTTTT. It is translated as CASSQGRGGFNGELFF.

This chain connects TRBV14 to TRBJ2-7; 9 bases are shared with TRBD1. The CDR3 consists of 16 residues. Germline V gives CDR1 SGHDN, CDR2 FVKESK. V trimming: 0 bases; J trimming: 4 bases; junction bases outside the gene matches: 7. DNA of the CDR3: TGTGCCAGCAGCCAAGAATGGGGGACAGGGAGGTACGAGCAGTACTTC. Amino acid sequence: CASSQEWGTGRYEQYF.

The chain uses TRBV7-2 and TRBJ2-3; 7 bases line up with TRBD2. In germline, CDR1 is SGHTA, CDR2 FQGNSA. V lost 7 bases, J lost 2 bases, and 9 bases stayed unmatched. CDR3 length equals 15 residues. The CDR3 DNA reads as TGTGCCAGCACCCGGACGAGCGGGGACACAGATACGCAGTATTTT. The encoded protein is CASTRTSGDTDTQYF.

The rearrangement uses TRBV7-2 and TRBJ2-4; 12 bases agree with TRBD2. The CDR3 is 15 residues long. CDR1 and CDR2 (germline): SGHTA, FQGNSA. Trimming took 6 bases from V and 7 from J; bases not matched to a gene: 7. Here the CDR3 DNA reads TGTGCCAGCAGTTACCCCGGGACTAGCGGGAACATTCAGTACTTC. Its protein is CASSYPGTSGNIQYF.

The chain uses TRBV11-2 and TRBJ2-7; D is unresolved. V lost 5 bases and J lost 4, with 12 bases in between. Germline CDR1 is SGHAT and CDR2 is FQNNGV. The CDR3 has 13 amino acids. The CDR3 DNA is TGTGCCAGCAGCCCCCGGGTTCGGTACGAGCAGTACTTC. Protein sequence: CASSPRVRYEQYF.

This chain connects TRBV2 to TRBJ2-3; the match to TRBD2 covers 10 bases. J was trimmed by 0 bases and V by 6 bases; bases with no gene match: 0. The CDR3 contains 14 residues. CDR1 is SNHLY and CDR2 is FYNNEI in the germline V gene. This CDR3 is CASRTSGSTDTQYF. Here the CDR3 DNA reads TGTGCCAGCAGGACTAGCGGGAGCACAGATACGCAGTATTTT.

CDR3 sequence (DNA): TGTGCCAGCAGCTACTCCGGGACTAGCGGGGGGTGGCGCAATGAGCAGTTCTTC. This gives the protein CASSYSGTSGGWRNEQFF. V gene TRBV5-8 combines with J gene TRBJ2-1; 15 nucleotides agree with TRBD2. The junction had 10 bases not matched to a gene; V was cut back by 3 bases and J by 6 bases. Looked up from germline, CDR1 is SGHTS and CDR2 is YDEGEE. This CDR3 has 18 amino acids.